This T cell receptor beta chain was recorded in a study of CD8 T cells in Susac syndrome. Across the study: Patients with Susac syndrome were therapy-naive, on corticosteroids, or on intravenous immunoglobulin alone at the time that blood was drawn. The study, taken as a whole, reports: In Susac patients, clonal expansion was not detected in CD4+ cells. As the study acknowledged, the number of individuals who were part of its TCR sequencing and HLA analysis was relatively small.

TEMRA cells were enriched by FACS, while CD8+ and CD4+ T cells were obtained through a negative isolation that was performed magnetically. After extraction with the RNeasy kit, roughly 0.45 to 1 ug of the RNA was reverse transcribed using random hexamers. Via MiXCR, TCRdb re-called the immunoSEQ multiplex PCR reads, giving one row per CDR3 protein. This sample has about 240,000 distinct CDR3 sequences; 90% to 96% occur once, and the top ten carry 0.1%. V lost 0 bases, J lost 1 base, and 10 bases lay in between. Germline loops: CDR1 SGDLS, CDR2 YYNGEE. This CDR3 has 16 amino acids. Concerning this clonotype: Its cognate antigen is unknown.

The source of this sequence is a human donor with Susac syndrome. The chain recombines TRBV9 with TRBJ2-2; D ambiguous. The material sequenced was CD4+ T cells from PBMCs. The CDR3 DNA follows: TGTGCCAGCAGCGTAGGTCAAACCCGGAACACCGGGGAGCTGTTTTTT. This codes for CASSVGQTRNTGELFF.